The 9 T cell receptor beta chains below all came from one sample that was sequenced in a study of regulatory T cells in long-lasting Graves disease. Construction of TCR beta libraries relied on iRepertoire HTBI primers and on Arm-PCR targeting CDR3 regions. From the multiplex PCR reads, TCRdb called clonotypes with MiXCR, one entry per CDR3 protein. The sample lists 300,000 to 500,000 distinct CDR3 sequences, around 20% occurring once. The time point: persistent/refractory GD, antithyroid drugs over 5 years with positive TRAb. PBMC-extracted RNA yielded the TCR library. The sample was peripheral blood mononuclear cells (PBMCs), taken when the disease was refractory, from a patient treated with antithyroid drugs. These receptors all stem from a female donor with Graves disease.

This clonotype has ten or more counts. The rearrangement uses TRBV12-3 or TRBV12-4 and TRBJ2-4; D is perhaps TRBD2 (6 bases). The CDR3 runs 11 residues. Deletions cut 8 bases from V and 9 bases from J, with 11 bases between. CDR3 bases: TGTGCCAGCGGCTGGGAGGCCATTCAGTACTTC. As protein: CASGWEAIQYF.

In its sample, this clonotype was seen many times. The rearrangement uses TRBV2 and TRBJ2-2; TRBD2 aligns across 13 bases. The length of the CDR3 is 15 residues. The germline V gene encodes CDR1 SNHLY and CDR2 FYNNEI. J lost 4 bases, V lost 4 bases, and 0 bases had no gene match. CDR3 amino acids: CASSGLAGGTGELFF. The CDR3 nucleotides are TGTGCCAGCAGTGGACTAGCGGGAGGCACCGGGGAGCTGTTTTTT.

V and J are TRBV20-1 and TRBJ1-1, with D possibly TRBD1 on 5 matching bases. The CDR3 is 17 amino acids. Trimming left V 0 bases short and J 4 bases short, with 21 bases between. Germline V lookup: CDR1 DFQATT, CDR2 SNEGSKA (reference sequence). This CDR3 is CSARDRAGRGGATEAFF. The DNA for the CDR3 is TGCAGTGCTAGAGATAGGGCCGGGCGGGGTGGGGCCACTGAAGCTTTCTTT.

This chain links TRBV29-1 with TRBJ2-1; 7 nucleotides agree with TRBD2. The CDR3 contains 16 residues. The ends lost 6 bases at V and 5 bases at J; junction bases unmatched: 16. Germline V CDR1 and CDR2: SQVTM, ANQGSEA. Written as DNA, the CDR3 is TGCAGCGTCGCCCCAGTTGCCGCGGGAGTGCACAATGAGCAGTTCTTC. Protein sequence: CSVAPVAAGVHNEQFF.

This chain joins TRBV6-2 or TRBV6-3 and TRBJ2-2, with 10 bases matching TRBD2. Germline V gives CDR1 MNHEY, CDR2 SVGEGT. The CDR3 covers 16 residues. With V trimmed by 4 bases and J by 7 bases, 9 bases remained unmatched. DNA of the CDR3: TGTGCCAGCAGTTTCCCCAGCGGGAGGGCCAACGGGGAGCTGTTTTTT. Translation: CASSFPSGRANGELFF.

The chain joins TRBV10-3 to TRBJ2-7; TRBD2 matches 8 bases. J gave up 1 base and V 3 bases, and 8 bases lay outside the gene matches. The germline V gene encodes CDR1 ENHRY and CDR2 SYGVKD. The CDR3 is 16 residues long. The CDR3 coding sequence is TGTGCCATCAGTGACTTCTTGCGGGAGGTATCCTACGAGCAGTACTTC. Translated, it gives CAISDFLREVSYEQYF.

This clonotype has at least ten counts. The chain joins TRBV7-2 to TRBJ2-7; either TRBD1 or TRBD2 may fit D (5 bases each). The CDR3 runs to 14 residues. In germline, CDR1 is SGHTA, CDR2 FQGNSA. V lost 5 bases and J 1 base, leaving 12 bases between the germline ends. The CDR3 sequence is CASSLEGQSYEQYF. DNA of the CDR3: TGTGCCAGCAGCCTTGAGGGGCAATCCTACGAGCAGTACTTC.

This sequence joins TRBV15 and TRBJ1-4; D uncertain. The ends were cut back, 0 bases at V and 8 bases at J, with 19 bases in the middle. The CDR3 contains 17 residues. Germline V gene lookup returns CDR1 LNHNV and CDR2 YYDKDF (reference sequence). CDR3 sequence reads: CATSRDTLSGRGEKLFF. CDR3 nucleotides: TGTGCCACCAGCAGAGATACCCTCTCCGGGAGAGGGGAAAAACTGTTTTTT.

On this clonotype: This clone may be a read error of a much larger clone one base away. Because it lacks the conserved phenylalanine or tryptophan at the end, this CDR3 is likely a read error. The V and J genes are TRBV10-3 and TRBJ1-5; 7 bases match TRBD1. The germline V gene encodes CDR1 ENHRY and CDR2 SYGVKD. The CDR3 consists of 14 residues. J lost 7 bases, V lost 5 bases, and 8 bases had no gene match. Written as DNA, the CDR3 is TGTGCCATCAGTACCCCAGACAGGGACCAGCCCCAGCATTCT. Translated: CAISTPDRDQPQHS.